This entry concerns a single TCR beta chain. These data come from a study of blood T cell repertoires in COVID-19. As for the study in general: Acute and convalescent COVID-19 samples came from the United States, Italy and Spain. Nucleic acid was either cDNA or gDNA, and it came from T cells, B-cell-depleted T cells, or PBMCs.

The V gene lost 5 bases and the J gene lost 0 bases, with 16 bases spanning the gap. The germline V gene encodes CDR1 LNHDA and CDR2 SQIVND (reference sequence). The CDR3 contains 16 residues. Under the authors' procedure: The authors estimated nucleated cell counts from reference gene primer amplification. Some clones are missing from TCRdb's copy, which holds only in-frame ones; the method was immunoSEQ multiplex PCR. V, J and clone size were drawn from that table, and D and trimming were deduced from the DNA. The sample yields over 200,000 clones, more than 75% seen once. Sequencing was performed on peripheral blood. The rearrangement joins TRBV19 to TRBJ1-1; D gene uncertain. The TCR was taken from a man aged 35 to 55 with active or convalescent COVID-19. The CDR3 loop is CASSVWTQSMNTEAFF. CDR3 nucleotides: TGTGCCAGTAGTGTATGGACTCAGAGCATGAACACTGAAGCTTTCTTT. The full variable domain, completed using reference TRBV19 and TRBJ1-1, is DGGITQSPKYLFRKEGQNVTLSCEQNLNHDAMYWYRQDPGQGLRLIYYSQIVNDFQKGDIAEGYSVSREKKESFPLTVTSAQKNPTAFYLCASSVWTQSMNTEAFFGQGTRLTVV.